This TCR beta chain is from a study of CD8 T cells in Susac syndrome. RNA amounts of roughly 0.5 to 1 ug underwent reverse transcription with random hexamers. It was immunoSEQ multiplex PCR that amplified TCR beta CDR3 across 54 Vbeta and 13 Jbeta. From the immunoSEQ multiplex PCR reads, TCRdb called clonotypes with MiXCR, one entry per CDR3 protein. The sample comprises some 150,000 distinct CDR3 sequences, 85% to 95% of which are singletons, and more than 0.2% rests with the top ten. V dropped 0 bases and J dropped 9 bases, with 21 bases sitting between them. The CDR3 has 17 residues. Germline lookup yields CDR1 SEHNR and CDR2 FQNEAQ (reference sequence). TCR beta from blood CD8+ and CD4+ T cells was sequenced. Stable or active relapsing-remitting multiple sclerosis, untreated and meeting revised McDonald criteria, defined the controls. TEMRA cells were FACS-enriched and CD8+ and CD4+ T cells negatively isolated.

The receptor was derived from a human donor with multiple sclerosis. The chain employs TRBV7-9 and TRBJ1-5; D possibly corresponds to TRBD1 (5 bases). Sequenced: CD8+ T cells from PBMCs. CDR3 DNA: TGTGCCAGCAGCTTAGCCCCGCCCGGGACCCCAGAAGGGCCCCAGCATTTT. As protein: CASSLAPPGTPEGPQHF.